Listed below are T cell receptor beta chains from one sample, sequenced in a study of T cell changes during pregnancy in multiple sclerosis. Assay used: immunoSEQ multiplex PCR; TCRdb lists only in-frame clones, some missing. The top ten hold approximately 0.69% of the sample, which has tens of thousands of clones, 88% seen once. Source: CD4+ T cells from peripheral blood mononuclear cells, taken in the first trimester of pregnancy. These receptors all stem from a female donor in good health, enrolled as a control in a pregnancy study. Both conserved end residues are part of each CDR3. The D gene is left open where the match is weak. The size of a clone is reported for some rows only, either as once, few or many, or as a class for expanded clones.

clone size	D gene	V gene	J gene	CDR3 DNA	CDR3 protein
NA	NA	TRBV28	TRBJ2-5	TGTGCCAGCATCCCCACGACAGGCCAAGAGACCCAGTACTTC	CASIPTTGQETQYF
few	TRBD1	TRBV5-4	TRBJ1-1	TGTGCCAGCAGCTTGGAGGGACAGAGCGCTGAAGCTTTCTTT	CASSLEGQSAEAFF
NA	TRBD2	TRBV7-2	TRBJ2-5	TGTGCCAGCAGCTTATTGGCTAGCGGCGCCCAAGAGACCCAGTACTTC	CASSLLASGAQETQYF
NA	NA	TRBV5-4	TRBJ1-2	TGTGCCAGCAGCCCTGACAGTTCCTATGGCTACACCTTC	CASSPDSSYGYTF
NA	NA	TRBV9	TRBJ2-5	TGTGCCAGCAGCCCCCAACAAATCCCGAGGGAGACCCAGTACTTC	CASSPQQIPRETQYF
NA	TRBD1	TRBV7-2	TRBJ1-6	TGTGCCAGCAGCCGGTCCGGGACAGATAATTCACCCCTCCACTTT	CASSRSGTDNSPLHF
NA	NA	TRBV7-2	TRBJ2-5	TGTGCCAGCAGCTCTGGGGGGAAATTGGGGGGAGAAGAGACCCAGTACTTC	CASSSGGKLGGEETQYF
once	TRBD1	TRBV6-5	TRBJ1-3	TGTGCCAGCAGGGTGGACAGGGGGTATGGAAACACCATATATTTT	CASRVDRGYGNTIYF
NA	TRBD1	TRBV5-1	TRBJ2-2	TGCGCCAGCAGCTTGGGACAGGGTTACACCGGGGAGCTGTTTTTT	CASSLGQGYTGELFF
NA	TRBD1	TRBV11-3	TRBJ2-5	TGTGCCAGCAGCTTAGATCAGGGGACAGGGACAGTGGAGACCCAGTACTTC	CASSLDQGTGTVETQYF
NA	TRBD1	TRBV10-2	TRBJ1-1	TGCGCCAGCAGTGGGACAGGGAGGGACACTGAAGCTTTCTTT	CASSGTGRDTEAFF
NA	TRBD1	TRBV30	TRBJ1-1	TGTGCCTGGAGTCCAACAAGGAGAGGACAGGGGATGAACACTGAAGCTTTCTTT	CAWSPTRRGQGMNTEAFF
NA	TRBD1	TRBV7-8	TRBJ2-7	TGTGCCAGCAGCTTAGGGCTCGGGACAGGCGCTTACGAGCAGTACTTC	CASSLGLGTGAYEQYF
NA	TRBD2	TRBV7-2	TRBJ2-3	TGTGCCAGCAGCTGGGAAACTAGCGGGGGACGAGATACGCAGTATTTT	CASSWETSGGRDTQYF
NA	NA	TRBV5-8	TRBJ1-5	TGTGCCAGCAGCTATGGCCGCCTAGATCAGCCCCAGCATTTT	CASSYGRLDQPQHF
NA	NA	TRBV9	TRBJ1-6	TGTGCCAGCAGCGGTCTTTGGGGGCCAGGGTCACCCCTCCACTTT	CASSGLWGPGSPLHF
NA	TRBD1	TRBV7-8	TRBJ2-2	TGTGCCAGCAGCTTATTAGTAGGGGACAGCGATAACACCGGGGAGCTGTTTTTT	CASSLLVGDSDNTGELFF
NA	TRBD1	TRBV19	TRBJ2-1	TGTGCCAGTAGTACCGGGACAGACCCCTACAATGAGCAGTTCTTC	CASSTGTDPYNEQFF
NA	TRBD1	TRBV30	TRBJ1-2	TGTGCCTGGAGTGTAATGGCCAGGGGGGCCTATGGCTACACCTTC	CAWSVMARGAYGYTF
NA	TRBD2	TRBV7-3	TRBJ2-7	TGTGCCAGCAGCTCCGGAGCGGGAGTTCTCTACGAGCAGTACTTC	CASSSGAGVLYEQYF
NA	NA	TRBV5-1	TRBJ1-3	TGCGCCAGCAGCTTGGCCCAGGTTCGCTCTGGAAACACCATATATTTT	CASSLAQVRSGNTIYF
NA	TRBD1	TRBV2	TRBJ2-7	TGTGCCAGCACTATAGGGACAGGGCCCGAGCAGTACTTC	CASTIGTGPEQYF
NA	TRBD2	TRBV5-6	TRBJ2-3	TGTGCCAGCGAAACAGGCGGGGGGGCAGGTGATACGCAGTATTTT	CASETGGGAGDTQYF
NA	NA	TRBV2	TRBJ2-2	TGTGCCATTCGGGCAGGGGCCAACTCGAACACCGGGGAGCTGTTTTTT	CAIRAGANSNTGELFF
NA	NA	TRBV7-2	TRBJ1-2	TGTGCCAGCAGCCCTGGGGGGGGGCTCTCGGGTGGCTACACCTTC	CASSPGGGLSGGYTF
NA	NA	TRBV27	TRBJ2-7	TGTGCCAGCAGTCGACAGGCAACCTACGAGCAGTACTTC	CASSRQATYEQYF
NA	NA	TRBV30	TRBJ2-3	TGTGCCTGGACCAGGACACTCTTTAGCACAGATACGCAGTATTTT	CAWTRTLFSTDTQYF
NA	TRBD2	TRBV30	TRBJ2-3	TGTGCCTGGAGTGCTCCCCCGGGACTAGCGGGGGGGCAGGGCACAGATACGCAGTATTTT	CAWSAPPGLAGGQGTDTQYF
once	TRBD1	TRBV5-6	TRBJ1-2	TGTGCCAGCAGCCCCGGACGGACGGGACAGATCTATGGCTACACCTTC	CASSPGRTGQIYGYTF
NA	TRBD1	TRBV5-4	TRBJ1-2	TGTGCCAGCAGCCCGCCGGGACAGGGGGCGCAAAACGGCTACACCTTC	CASSPPGQGAQNGYTF
once	NA	TRBV19	TRBJ1-3	TGTGCCAGTAGTATAGGGACTTCTGGAAACACCATATATTTT	CASSIGTSGNTIYF
NA	TRBD1	TRBV11-3	TRBJ2-5	TGTGCCAGCAGCATAACGACAGGGTACGAGGAGACCCAGTACTTC	CASSITTGYEETQYF
NA	NA	TRBV4-3	TRBJ1-5	TGCGCCAGCAGCCAAGATTTACGTCAGGGAGGAGATCAGCCCCAGCATTTT	CASSQDLRQGGDQPQHF
NA	NA	TRBV7-8	TRBJ1-2	TGTGCCAGCAGCTTACGGTCTGATAGATCGGACTATGGCTACACCTTC	CASSLRSDRSDYGYTF
NA	NA	TRBV4-2	TRBJ1-2	TGTGCCAGCAGCCAGTCACCACAGGTTATCTATGGCTACACCTTC	CASSQSPQVIYGYTF
few	TRBD1	TRBV30	TRBJ1-5	TGTGCCTGGGATACAGGGGGCGATCAGCCCCAGCATTTT	CAWDTGGDQPQHF
NA	NA	TRBV7-2	TRBJ1-5	TGTGCCAGCAGCCCAGGGTATAACAATCAGCCCCAGCATTTT	CASSPGYNNQPQHF
NA	NA	TRBV25-1	TRBJ2-1	TGTGCCAGCAGTGCCCGAGGACTGCCCAATGAGCAGTTCTTC	CASSARGLPNEQFF
NA	TRBD1	TRBV11-2	TRBJ2-7	TGTGCCAGCAGCCGGCCGGGACAGGGTTCGTACGAGCAGTACTTC	CASSRPGQGSYEQYF
few	TRBD1	TRBV7-2	TRBJ1-4	TGTGCCAGCAGCTTGACAGGGCTGAATAATGAAAAACTGTTTTTT	CASSLTGLNNEKLFF